The clone carrying this T cell receptor beta chain was seen at least ten times. The sample belongs to a study of blood T cells in healthy people across ages. Study information: About one barcoded beta molecule per two T cells was the capture yield of template switching.

A second PCR, run for roughly 7 to 11 cycles, used a sample-barcoded 5' primer plus a J-beta primer mix. TCRdb analysed the 5' RACE reads with MiXCR anew, one entry per CDR3 protein. The sample lists fewer than 2,000,000 distinct CDR3 sequences, around 35% occurring once. Germline V gene data show CDR1 as MGHRA and CDR2 as YSYEKL. CDR3 length: 16 amino acids. The ends were cut back, 1 base at V and 4 bases at J, with 17 bases in the middle. Those donating, healthy Caucasian individuals from Russia, were aged about 6 to 100. Staff drew roughly 10 milliliters of peripheral blood from each donor. Sequencing input: blood. The source is a woman in her 30s in good health. This chain uses TRBV4-1 with TRBJ2-7, with D tentatively TRBD2 (6 bases). The CDR3 sequence: CASSQGPSGLTYEQYF. The CDR3 DNA sequence: TGCGCCAGCAGCCAAGGACCTTCGGGACTCACTTACGAGCAGTACTTC.